Detailed here is one TCR beta chain. What it binds is unknown. The data belong to a study of OX40 agonist ivuxolimab in advanced cancers. Overall study: Dosing consisted of intravenous ivuxolimab at 0.01 to 10 mg/kg every 2 weeks.

Study findings and constraints: Not determined was the antigen specificity of the expanded peripheral T cells. Dose levels from 0.1 to 3.0 mg/kg saw CD4+ and CD8+ blood T cells expand clonally by week 6.

The CDR3 runs to 12 residues. Between the trimmed V and J ends, which lost 7 bases and 7 bases, there was a span of 13 bases. Looked up from germline, CDR1 is LNHDA and CDR2 is SQIVND (reference sequence). TCRdb's table, derived via immunoSEQ multiplex PCR, lists solely in-frame clones and lacks some. Of about 12,000 clones listed, around 83% are singletons. The material was CD4+ or CD8+ T cells sorted from blood, obtained in a trial of the OX40 agonist ivuxolimab. The TCR sequence derives from an adult with an advanced solid tumor such as melanoma, head and neck, liver or kidney cancer. The rearrangement joins TRBV19 to TRBJ1-1; D not certain. As DNA, the CDR3 is TGTGCCAGTAAGCGAGGACCGGGTGAAGCTTTCTTT. Amino acid sequence: CASKRGPGEAFF.